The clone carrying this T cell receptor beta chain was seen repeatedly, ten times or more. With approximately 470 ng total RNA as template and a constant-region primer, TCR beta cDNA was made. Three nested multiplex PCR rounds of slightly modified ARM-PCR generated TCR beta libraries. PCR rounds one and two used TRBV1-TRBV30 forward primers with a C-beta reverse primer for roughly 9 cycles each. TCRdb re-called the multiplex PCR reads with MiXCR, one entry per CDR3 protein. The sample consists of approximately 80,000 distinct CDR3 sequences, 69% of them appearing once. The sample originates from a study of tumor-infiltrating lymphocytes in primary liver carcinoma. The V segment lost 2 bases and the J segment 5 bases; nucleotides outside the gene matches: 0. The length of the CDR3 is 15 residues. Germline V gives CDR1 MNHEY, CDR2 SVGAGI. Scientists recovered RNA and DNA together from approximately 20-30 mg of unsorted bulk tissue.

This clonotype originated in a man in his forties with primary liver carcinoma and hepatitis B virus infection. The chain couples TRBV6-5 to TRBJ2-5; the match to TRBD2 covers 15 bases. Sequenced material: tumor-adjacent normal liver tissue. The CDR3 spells CASSYGTSGRETQYF. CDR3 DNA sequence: TGTGCCAGCAGTTACGGGACTAGCGGGAGGGAGACCCAGTACTTC.